These 19 T cell receptor beta chains share one sample of origin, sequenced in a study of memory CD4+ T cells and cytomegalovirus serostatus. Assay used: immunoSEQ multiplex PCR; TCRdb lists only in-frame clones, some missing. The repertoire has approximately 53,000 clones, roughly 78% of them found once; the top ten carry 0.65% to 0.85%. Single viable CD3+CD4+CD8-CD45RO+ cells were sorted as the memory CD4+ T cells. Sequenced: memory CD4+ T cells from blood. Source of these receptors: an adult in good health and CMV-seronegative.

The chain joins TRBV7-8 to TRBJ1-1; no clear D gene. V was pared by 5 bases and J by 5 bases, with 15 bases between. This CDR3 has 14 amino acids. Looked up from germline, CDR1 is SGHVS and CDR2 is FQNEAQ. CDR3 loop: CASSPRGWGTEAFF. For the CDR3, the DNA is TGTGCCAGCAGCCCCAGAGGGTGGGGTACTGAAGCTTTCTTT.

V is TRBV11-2 and J is TRBJ1-2; no reliable D call. CDR1 is SGHAT and CDR2 is FQNNGV in the germline V gene. This CDR3 has 17 amino acids. The V end was cut by 4 bases, the J end by 0 bases, with 18 bases between. The CDR3 spells CASSYTRRGRTNYGYTF. In nucleotides, the CDR3 is TGTGCCAGCAGCTACACTAGGAGAGGACGGACTAACTATGGCTACACCTTC.

V gene TRBV19 combines with J gene TRBJ2-4; D tentatively fits TRBD1 or TRBD2 (5 bases each). The CDR3 consists of 15 residues. CDR1 and CDR2 from the germline V gene are LNHDA and SQIVND (reference sequence). The ends were cut back, 6 bases at V and 0 bases at J, with 12 bases in the middle. The CDR3 reads CASSRGVQAKNIQYF. The DNA for the CDR3 is TGTGCCAGTAGCAGAGGGGTTCAAGCCAAAAACATTCAGTACTTC.

This clone was observed a single time. In nucleotides, the CDR3 is TGCAGCGCCCTGGGGGGGAATGGAAACACCATATATTTT. Amino acid sequence: CSALGGNGNTIYF. The V and J genes are TRBV29-1 and TRBJ1-3; possibly TRBD1 for D (5 bases). The germline gives CDR1 SQVTM, CDR2 ANQGSEA. Trimming took off 7 bases at V and 3 bases at J, with 13 bases between the two ends. The CDR3 spans 13 residues.

The chain joins TRBV30 to TRBJ1-1; D is ambiguous. Germline V gene lookup returns CDR1 GTSNPN and CDR2 SVGIG (reference sequence). This CDR3 is built from 13 residues. The V end lost 3 bases, the J end lost 5 bases, and 13 bases lay between the germline ends. The CDR3 loop is CAWSDPAGTEAFF. CDR3 coding DNA: TGTGCCTGGAGCGACCCGGCTGGGACTGAAGCTTTCTTT. Full variable domain (remainder filled in from reference TRBV30 and TRBJ1-1): SQTIHQWPATLVQPVGSPLSLECTVEGTSNPNLYWYRQAAGRGLQLLFYSVGIGQISSEVPQNLSASRPQDRQFILSSKKLLLSDSGFYLCAWSDPAGTEAFFGQGTRLTVV.

This chain connects TRBV19 to TRBJ2-7, with D perhaps matching TRBD1 (5 bases). Trimming shortened V by 6 bases and J by 1 base, and 13 bases separated the two germline ends. CDR1 is LNHDA, CDR2 SQIVND, per germline (reference sequence). This CDR3 is 14 amino acids long. CDR3 in DNA: TGTGCCAGTAGGGGGTCAGGGAAATCCTACGAGCAGTACTTC. Its protein product is CASRGSGKSYEQYF.

This clone was recorded once. This chain joins TRBV6-1 and TRBJ1-3; no reliable D call. Germline CDR1 and CDR2: MNHNS and SASEGT. CDR3 length: 16 residues. V shed 0 bases and J shed 0 bases, with 9 bases lying between them. The CDR3 coding sequence is TGTGCCAGCAGTGAAGCGCTGGCCTTCTCTGGAAACACCATATATTTT. This encodes CASSEALAFSGNTIYF.

This rearrangement joins TRBV19 to TRBJ1-4; D is perhaps TRBD1 (6 bases). V lost 4 bases and J 4 bases, leaving 16 bases between the germline ends. There are 16 residues in the CDR3. Germline V lookup: CDR1 LNHDA, CDR2 SQIVND (reference sequence). CDR3 nucleotide sequence: TGTGCCAGTAGTACGAACCGACAGGCGCTTAATGAAAAACTGTTTTTT. This sequence encodes CASSTNRQALNEKLFF.

The J gene is TRBJ1-2, the V gene TRBV9; 10 bases map to TRBD1. Germline CDR1 and CDR2: SGDLS and YYNGEE. The CDR3 extends over 15 amino acids. V shed 3 bases, J shed 4 bases, and the junction held 6 bases outside the gene matches. CDR3 nucleotides: TGTGCCAGCAGCGCGGGACAGGGGAAAGGCTATGGCTACACCTTC. It codes for CASSAGQGKGYGYTF.

This chain uses TRBV5-1 with TRBJ2-1; a possible D gene is TRBD2 (5 bases). CDR3 length: 16 residues. V was pared by 4 bases and J by 7 bases, with 21 bases between. The germline V gene encodes CDR1 SGHRS and CDR2 YFSETQ. CDR3 DNA sequence: TGCGCCAGCAGCCGTCGATTACTAGGAATAGGGAATGAGCAGTTCTTC. Translated, it gives CASSRRLLGIGNEQFF.

The chain employs TRBV6-6 and TRBJ1-1; D uncertain. The CDR3 runs to 15 residues. Trimming stripped 4 bases from V and 0 bases from J, with 12 bases between. CDR1 is MNHNY and CDR2 is SVGAGI in the germline V gene (reference sequence). The CDR3 spells CASSFAGPMNTEAFF. CDR3 sequence (DNA): TGTGCCAGCAGTTTTGCAGGCCCCATGAACACTGAAGCTTTCTTT.

The chain recombines TRBV28 with TRBJ2-4; 8 nucleotides align to TRBD2. With V trimmed by 2 bases and J by 0 bases, 15 bases remained unmatched. This CDR3 is 20 amino acids long. The germline gives CDR1 MDHEN, CDR2 SYDVKM. This chain's CDR3 is CASSLVFISGMALAKNIQYF. The CDR3 DNA sequence: TGTGCCAGCAGTTTAGTTTTCATTAGCGGGATGGCTCTAGCCAAAAACATTCAGTACTTC.

There are a few counts of this clone. This sequence joins TRBV1 and TRBJ2-7; TRBD2 is the table's D call, not checked against the DNA. TRBV1 corresponds to a pseudogene. This CDR3 region has 14 residues. Written as DNA, the CDR3 is TGCACCAGCAGCCTAACGGGAGTTATCTACGAGCAGTACTTC. Its translation is CTSSLTGVIYEQYF.

The chain recombines TRBV9 with TRBJ2-3, with D hard to call. The CDR3 spans 14 residues. Germline V gene sequence: CDR1 SGDLS, CDR2 YYNGEE. Trimming removed 1 base at V and 3 bases at J, with 9 bases between. The CDR3 spells CASSVWSVTDTQYF. CDR3 nucleotide sequence: TGTGCCAGCAGCGTATGGTCCGTAACAGATACGCAGTATTTT.

The genes are TRBV10-2 and TRBJ2-7; 9 bases line up with TRBD2. CDR3 size: 16 residues. Losses at the gene ends were 1 base for V and 2 bases for J; bases not matched to a gene: 6. Germline V CDR1 and CDR2: WSHSY, SAAADI. CDR3 in DNA: TGCGCCAGCAGTGAGTTCTTGGCGGGAGGGACCTACGAGCAGTACTTC. Protein sequence: CASSEFLAGGTYEQYF.

This clone was picked up a small number of times. The genes are TRBV5-1 and TRBJ1-1; tentative D call: TRBD1 (5 bases). Trimming left V 4 bases short and J 2 bases short, with 15 bases between. The CDR3 extends over 15 amino acids. CDR1 is SGHRS, CDR2 YFSETQ, per germline. The CDR3 protein is CASSAEGRLNTEAFF. CDR3 coding DNA: TGCGCCAGCAGCGCGGAGGGGCGACTCAACACTGAAGCTTTCTTT.

This clone has only one observation. V gene TRBV19 combines with J gene TRBJ2-1, with 10 bases matching TRBD1. V gave up 4 bases and J gave up 6 bases; unmatched junction bases: 6. The CDR3 has 15 amino acids. In germline, CDR1 is LNHDA, CDR2 SQIVND (reference sequence). The CDR3 is CASSRDRGLVNEQFF. The CDR3 DNA is TGTGCCAGTAGTAGAGACAGGGGGCTTGTCAATGAGCAGTTCTTC.

This clone showed up many times. This same CDR3 is encoded by further DNA sequences in the sample. The chain combines TRBV7-8 with TRBJ1-2; 7 bases are shared with TRBD1. Per the germline V gene, CDR1 is SGHVS and CDR2 is FQNEAQ. Trimming at V came to 2 bases and at J to 12 bases, leaving 9 bases not matched to a gene. The length of the CDR3 is 13 residues. In nucleotides, the CDR3 is TGTGCCAGCAGCTTAAGGACAGGTTATTTCCACACCTTC. It yields the protein CASSLRTGYFHTF.

V gene TRBV5-1 combines with J gene TRBJ2-7; the D gene is possibly TRBD2 (5 bases). From germline, CDR1 is SGHRS and CDR2 YFSETQ. V lost 1 base, J lost 7 bases, and 12 bases lay in between. This CDR3 contains 13 residues. In DNA form, the CDR3 reads TGCGCCAGCAGCTTGTCCCTCACGGGGGAGCAGTACTTC. Its protein is CASSLSLTGEQYF.